The 2 T cell receptor beta chains listed next were all sequenced from one sample in a study of T cell clonality in common variable immunodeficiency. Using immunoSEQ multiplex PCR, the repertoire was profiled, and TCRdb retains in-frame clones only, with some absent. Singletons are absent from the sample, which has approximately 44,000 clones. The sequenced sample was peripheral blood mononuclear cells. The receptor source for this set is a person aged 18 to 70 in good health.

This clone was counted ten times or more. The CDR3 end lies 3 residues beyond the end of the read and is filled in from the germline J gene. V usage is TRBV10-3 and J usage is TRBJ2-1; D is unclear. Between the trimmed V and J ends, which lost 2 bases and 5 bases, there was a span of 7 bases. The CDR3 consists of 13 residues. The germline gives CDR1 ENHRY, CDR2 SYGVKD. The CDR3 sequence is CAISELGHNEQFF. Incomplete CDR3 DNA: TGTGCCATCAGTGAGCTAGGCCACAATGAG.

This clone was observed many times. The read terminates 3 residues ahead of where the CDR3 ends, so the germline J gene completes it. The chain combines TRBV5-1 with TRBJ2-3; 9 bases agree with TRBD2. The germline V gene encodes CDR1 SGHRS and CDR2 YFSETQ. This CDR3 contains 14 residues. The trim removed 7 bases at V and 2 bases at J, leaving 5 bases unmatched. The sequenced CDR3 bases are TGCGCCAGCGAGCGGGGGGCCATCACAGATACG. This sequence encodes CASERGAITDT. The whole CDR3 region reads CASERGAITDTQYF.